One sample yielded the 18 T cell receptor beta chains listed below, sequenced in a study of blood T cell repertoires in COVID-19. Repertoires were generated with immunoSEQ multiplex PCR, while TCRdb's copy carries only in-frame clones and drops some. This table holds around 130,000 clones, around nine tenths found once. Sequencing was performed on peripheral blood. The source is a human donor in a cohort sampled during active COVID-19.

This chain links TRBV2 with TRBJ2-2; TRBD2 matches at 12 bases. Unmatched junction bases numbered 2, after V lost 2 bases and J lost 7 bases. This CDR3 has 15 amino acids. Germline V gene lookup returns CDR1 SNHLY and CDR2 FYNNEI. The CDR3 loop is CASSETSGGNGELFF. Written as DNA, the CDR3 is TGTGCCAGCAGTGAAACTAGCGGGGGGAACGGGGAGCTGTTTTTT.

The V and J genes are TRBV28 and TRBJ2-2, with 7 bases lining up with TRBD2. The CDR3 covers 14 residues. The V gene end was trimmed by 6 bases and the J gene end by 4 bases; junction bases not matched to a gene: 5. The germline V gene encodes CDR1 MDHEN and CDR2 SYDVKM. CDR3 sequence: CASSRDYRTGELFF. As DNA, the CDR3 is TGTGCCAGCAGCCGGGACTACCGCACCGGGGAGCTGTTTTTT.

V and J are TRBV7-9 and TRBJ2-1, with D perhaps TRBD2 (6 bases). The length of the CDR3 is 16 residues. From germline, CDR1 is SEHNR and CDR2 FQNEAQ (reference sequence). The V and J ends lost 4 bases and 5 bases respectively, with 18 bases between them. CDR3 protein: CASSSKLAKQNNEQFF. CDR3 nucleotides: TGTGCCAGCAGCTCTAAACTAGCAAAACAAAACAATGAGCAGTTCTTC. Based on the CDR3 plus reference TRBV7-9 and TRBJ2-1, the full variable domain is DTGVSQNPRHKITKRGQNVTFRCDPISEHNRLYWYRQTLGQGPEFLTYFQNEAQLEKSRLLSDRFSAERPKGSFSTLEIQRTEQGDSAMYLCASSSKLAKQNNEQFFGPGTRLTVL.

This rearrangement joins TRBV11-2 to TRBJ2-7; D unclear. V lost 6 bases to trimming and J lost 2 bases, with 14 bases between them. Germline V gives CDR1 SGHAT, CDR2 FQNNGV. This CDR3 contains 14 residues. The CDR3 DNA follows: TGTGCCAGCAGACCACCCACAAACACCTACGAGCAGTACTTC. Translation: CASRPPTNTYEQYF. The complete variable domain, with remaining parts taken from reference TRBV11-2 and TRBJ2-7, reads EAGVAQSPRYKIIEKRQSVAFWCNPISGHATLYWYQQILGQGPKLLIQFQNNGVVDDSQLPKDRFSAERLKGVDSTLKIQPAKLEDSAVYLCASRPPTNTYEQYFGPGTRLTVT.

The rearrangement uses TRBV18 and TRBJ2-1; 11 bases align to TRBD2. Per germline, CDR1 KGHSH and CDR2 LQKENI. V lost 5 bases to trimming and J lost 9 bases; unmatched junction nucleotides: 3. The CDR3 has 13 residues. CDR3 sequence (DNA): TGTGCCAGCTCAGAACTAGCGGGAGCTGAGCAGTTCTTC. Translation gives CASSELAGAEQFF.

The chain has TRBV5-1 and TRBJ2-1, with 13 bases identical to TRBD2. The CDR3 totals 13 residues. V was pared by 7 bases and J by 9 bases, with 4 bases of the junction left unmatched. Germline V gene lookup returns CDR1 SGHRS and CDR2 YFSETQ. CDR3 loop: CASRLAGGREQFF. For the CDR3, the DNA is TGCGCCAGCCGACTAGCGGGGGGCCGTGAGCAGTTCTTC.

The chain recombines TRBV27 with TRBJ2-7; TRBD2 matches at 9 bases. CDR1 and CDR2 from the germline V gene are MNHEY and SMNVEV (reference sequence). This CDR3 is 16 amino acids long. V was pared by 6 bases and J by 2 bases, with 11 bases of the junction left unmatched. CDR3 sequence reads: CASRQDGTSLAYEQYF. The CDR3 DNA reads TGTGCCAGCAGGCAAGATGGGACTAGCCTCGCCTACGAGCAGTACTTC.

The CDR3 region is CASSLNPGTSGANVLTF. As DNA, the CDR3 is TGTGCCAGCAGCTTAAACCCAGGGACTTCTGGGGCCAACGTCCTGACTTTC. The chain employs TRBV7-3 and TRBJ2-6, with a weak D call TRBD2 (6 bases). The germline V gene encodes CDR1 SGHTA and CDR2 FQGTGA. Deletions cut 1 base from V and 1 base from J, with 11 bases between. This CDR3 is 17 amino acids long.

This clone appeared a single time. The chain links TRBV27 to TRBJ2-1; 8 bases map to TRBD2. This CDR3 spans 16 amino acids. Germline-derived CDR1 and CDR2 are MNHEY and SMNVEV (reference sequence). V shed 2 bases, J shed 4 bases, and the junction held 7 bases outside the gene matches. The DNA for the CDR3 is TGTGCCAGCAGTTTAAGGGCGGGGGGACGATACAATGAGCAGTTCTTC. Translated, it gives CASSLRAGGRYNEQFF.

The chain recombines TRBV28 with TRBJ2-7, with D unclear. There are 15 residues in the CDR3. Per the germline V gene, CDR1 is MDHEN and CDR2 is SYDVKM. V shed 9 bases and J shed 2 bases, with 20 bases lying between them. The CDR3 sequence: CASAIGGVPTYEQYF. Here the CDR3 DNA reads TGTGCCAGTGCGATAGGTGGAGTCCCGACCTACGAGCAGTACTTC.

This chain links TRBV4-2 with TRBJ2-7; 10 positions agree with TRBD1. CDR1 and CDR2 from the germline V gene are LGHNA and YNFKEQ. CDR3 length: 14 residues. The junction had 7 bases not matched to a gene; V was cut back by 5 bases and J by 6 bases. The CDR3 DNA sequence: TGTGCCAGCAGCGACCGGGACAGGGGCCCCGAGCAGTACTTC. This translates into CASSDRDRGPEQYF.

This chain links TRBV28 with TRBJ2-1; D not resolved. V was trimmed by 5 bases and J by 8 bases, leaving 13 bases between them. From germline, CDR1 is MDHEN and CDR2 SYDVKM. The CDR3 sequence is 13 residues long. Here the CDR3 DNA reads TGTGCCAGCAGTCCATCGAGGCCGGATGAGCAGTTCTTC. Its translation: CASSPSRPDEQFF.

The chain employs TRBV7-6 and TRBJ1-5; the D is unclear. Germline V lookup: CDR1 SGHVS, CDR2 FNYEAQ. This CDR3 has 14 residues. V was clipped by 1 base and J by 2 bases, with 6 bases between them. Written as DNA, the CDR3 is TGTGCCAGCAGCTTAGGGTCGGGCAATCAGCCCCAGCATTTT. Its translation: CASSLGSGNQPQHF.

The chain combines TRBV28 with TRBJ1-2; 7 nucleotides agree with TRBD1. CDR3 length equals 15 residues. Looked up from germline, CDR1 is MDHEN and CDR2 is SYDVKM. V lost 3 bases and J lost 3; bases outside the gene matches: 7. The CDR3 nucleotides read TGTGCCAGCAGTTTCCATGGACAGGAGTACTATGGCTACACCTTC. Its translation is CASSFHGQEYYGYTF.

The DNA for the CDR3 is TGTGCCAGCACCGAAGGCCTGCGGGGTGCCCCCTCCTACGAGCAGTACTTC. Encoded protein: CASTEGLRGAPSYEQYF. The rearrangement uses TRBV2 and TRBJ2-7; TRBD2 might be the D (6 bases). The CDR3 extends over 17 amino acids. Trimming took 7 bases from V and 0 from J, leaving 22 bases between them. Germline lookup yields CDR1 SNHLY and CDR2 FYNNEI. The variable domain in full, with the rest retrieved from reference TRBV2 and TRBJ2-7, is EPEVTQTPSHQVTQMGQEVILRCVPISNHLYFYWYRQILGQKVEFLVSFYNNEISEKSEIFDDQFSVERPDGSNFTLKIRSTKLEDSAMYFCASTEGLRGAPSYEQYFGPGTRLTVT.

The chain employs TRBV5-1 and TRBJ1-1; D gene unclear. The CDR3 has 15 amino acids. Germline V CDR1 and CDR2: SGHRS, YFSETQ. The V end was cut by 4 bases, the J end by 2 bases, with 15 bases between. CDR3 loop: CASSPEGQGNTEAFF. For the CDR3, the DNA is TGCGCCAGCAGCCCGGAGGGCCAAGGCAACACTGAAGCTTTCTTT.

The rearrangement joins TRBV6-6 to TRBJ2-3; D is possibly TRBD1 (6 bases). V shed 6 bases and J shed 2 bases, with 12 bases lying between them. Germline CDR1 is MNHNY and CDR2 is SVGAGI (reference sequence). This CDR3 has 14 amino acids. The DNA of the CDR3 is TGTGCCAGCAGGAAGGTGGGGGCCACAGATACGCAGTATTTT. Its protein product is CASRKVGATDTQYF.

The rearrangement uses TRBV11-2 and TRBJ1-5; D unclear. CDR1 and CDR2 from the germline V gene are SGHAT and FQNNGV. Between the trimmed V and J ends, which lost 5 bases and 4 bases, there was a span of 12 bases. The CDR3 consists of 14 residues. This CDR3 reads CASSHPGGNQPQHF. The CDR3 nucleotides read TGTGCCAGCAGCCACCCAGGAGGGAATCAGCCCCAGCATTTT. The whole variable domain, remainder taken from reference TRBV11-2 and TRBJ1-5, is EAGVAQSPRYKIIEKRQSVAFWCNPISGHATLYWYQQILGQGPKLLIQFQNNGVVDDSQLPKDRFSAERLKGVDSTLKIQPAKLEDSAVYLCASSHPGGNQPQHFGDGTRLSIL.